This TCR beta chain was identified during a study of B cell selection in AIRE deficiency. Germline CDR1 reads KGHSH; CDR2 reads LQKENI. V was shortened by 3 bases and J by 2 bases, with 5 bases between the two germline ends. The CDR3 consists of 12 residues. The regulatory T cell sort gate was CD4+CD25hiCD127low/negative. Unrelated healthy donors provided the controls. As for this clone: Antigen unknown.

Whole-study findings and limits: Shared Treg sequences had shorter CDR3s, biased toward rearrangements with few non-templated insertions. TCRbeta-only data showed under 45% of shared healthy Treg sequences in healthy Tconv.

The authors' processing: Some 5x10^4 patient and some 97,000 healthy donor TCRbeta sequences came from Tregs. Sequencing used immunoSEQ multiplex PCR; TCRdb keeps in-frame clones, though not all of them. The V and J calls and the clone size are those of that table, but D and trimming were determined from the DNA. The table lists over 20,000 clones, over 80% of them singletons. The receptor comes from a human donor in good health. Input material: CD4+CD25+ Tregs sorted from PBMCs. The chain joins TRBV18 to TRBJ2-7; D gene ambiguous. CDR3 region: CASSPPTYEQYF. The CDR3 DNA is TGTGCCAGCTCACCTCCAACCTACGAGCAGTACTTC.